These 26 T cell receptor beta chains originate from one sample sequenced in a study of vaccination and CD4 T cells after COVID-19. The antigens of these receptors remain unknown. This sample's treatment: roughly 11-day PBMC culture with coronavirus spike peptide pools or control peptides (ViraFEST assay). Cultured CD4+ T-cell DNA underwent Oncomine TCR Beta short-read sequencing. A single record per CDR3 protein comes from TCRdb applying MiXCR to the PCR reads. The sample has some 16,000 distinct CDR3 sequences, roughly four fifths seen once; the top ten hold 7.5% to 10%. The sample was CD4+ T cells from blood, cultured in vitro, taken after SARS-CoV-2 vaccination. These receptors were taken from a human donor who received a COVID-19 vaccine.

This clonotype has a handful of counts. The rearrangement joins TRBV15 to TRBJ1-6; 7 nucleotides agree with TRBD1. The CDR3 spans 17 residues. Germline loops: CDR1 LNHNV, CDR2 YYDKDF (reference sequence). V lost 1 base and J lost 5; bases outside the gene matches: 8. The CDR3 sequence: CATSRGPRRGHNSPLHF. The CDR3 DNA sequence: TGTGCCACCAGCAGAGGACCTCGTAGGGGGCATAATTCACCCCTCCACTTT.

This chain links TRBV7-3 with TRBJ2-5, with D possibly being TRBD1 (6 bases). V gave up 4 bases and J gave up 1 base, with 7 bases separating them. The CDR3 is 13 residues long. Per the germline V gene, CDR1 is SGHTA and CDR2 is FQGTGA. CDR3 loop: CASSSDSQETQYF. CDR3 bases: TGTGCCAGCAGCTCGGACAGCCAAGAGACCCAGTACTTC.

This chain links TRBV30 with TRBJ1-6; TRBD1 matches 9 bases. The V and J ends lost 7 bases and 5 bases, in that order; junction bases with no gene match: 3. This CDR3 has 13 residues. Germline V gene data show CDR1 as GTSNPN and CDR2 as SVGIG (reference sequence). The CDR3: CASGQGNNSPLHF. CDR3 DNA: TGTGCCTCGGGACAGGGAAATAATTCACCCCTCCACTTT.

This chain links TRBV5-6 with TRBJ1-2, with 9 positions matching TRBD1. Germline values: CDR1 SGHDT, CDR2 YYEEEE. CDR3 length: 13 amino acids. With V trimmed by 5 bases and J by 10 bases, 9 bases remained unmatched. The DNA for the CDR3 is TGTGCCAGCAGGACGAACAGGGGGCCTGCCTACACCTTC. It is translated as CASRTNRGPAYTF. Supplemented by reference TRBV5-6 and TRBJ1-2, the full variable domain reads DAGVTQSPTHLIKTRGQQVTLRCSPKSGHDTVSWYQQALGQGPQFIFQYYEEEERQRGNFPDRFSGHQFPNYSSELNVNALLLGDSALYLCASRTNRGPAYTFGSGTRLTVV.

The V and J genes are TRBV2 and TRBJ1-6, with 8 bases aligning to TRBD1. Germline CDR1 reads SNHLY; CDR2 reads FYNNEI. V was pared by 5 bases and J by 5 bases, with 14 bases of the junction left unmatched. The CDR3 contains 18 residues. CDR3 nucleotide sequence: TGTGCCAGCAGTCCTCACCGGGGGACAGGAGTAGATAATTCACCCCTCCACTTT. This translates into CASSPHRGTGVDNSPLHF.

CDR3 DNA sequence: TGTGCCAGCAGCGAGAGGGTGGGTAATTCACCCCTCCACTTT. Translating it yields CASSERVGNSPLHF. The V and J genes are TRBV9 and TRBJ1-6; the D is unclear. The length of the CDR3 is 14 residues. Germline CDR1 SGDLS, CDR2 YYNGEE. Trimming took off 3 bases at V and 6 bases at J, with 10 bases between the two ends. The full variable domain, its missing parts supplied by reference TRBV9 and TRBJ1-6, is DSGVTQTPKHLITATGQRVTLRCSPRSGDLSVYWYQQSLDQGLQFLIQYYNGEERAKGNILERFSAQQFPDLHSELNLSSLELGDSALYFCASSERVGNSPLHFGNGTRLTVT.

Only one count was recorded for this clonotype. CDR3 residues: CASSVALRVNSPLHF. The CDR3, as DNA: TGTGCCAGCAGCGTAGCTTTGCGAGTTAATTCACCCCTCCACTTT. J is TRBJ1-6 and V is TRBV9; the D is unclear. The germline gives CDR1 SGDLS, CDR2 YYNGEE. V was trimmed by 0 bases and J by 6 bases, leaving 10 bases between them. The CDR3 is 15 residues long.

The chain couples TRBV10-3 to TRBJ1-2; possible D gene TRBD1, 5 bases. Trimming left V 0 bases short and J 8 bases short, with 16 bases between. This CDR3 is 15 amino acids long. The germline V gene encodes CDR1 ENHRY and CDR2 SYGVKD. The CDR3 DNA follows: TGTGCCATCAGTGAGTCGAAGGAAGCAGGGCGCGGCTACACCTTC. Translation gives CAISESKEAGRGYTF.

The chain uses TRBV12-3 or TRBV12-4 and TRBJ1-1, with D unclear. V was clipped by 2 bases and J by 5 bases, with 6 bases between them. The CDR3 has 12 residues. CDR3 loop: CASSLRRTEAFF. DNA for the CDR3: TGTGCCAGCAGTTTACGGCGAACTGAAGCTTTCTTT.

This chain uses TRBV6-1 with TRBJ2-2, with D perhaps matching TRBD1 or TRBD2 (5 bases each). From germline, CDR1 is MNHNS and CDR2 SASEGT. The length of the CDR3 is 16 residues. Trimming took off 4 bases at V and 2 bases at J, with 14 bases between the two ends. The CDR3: CASSVEAGYNTGELFF. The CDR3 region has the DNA TGTGCCAGCAGTGTGGAGGCAGGGTATAACACCGGGGAGCTGTTTTTT.

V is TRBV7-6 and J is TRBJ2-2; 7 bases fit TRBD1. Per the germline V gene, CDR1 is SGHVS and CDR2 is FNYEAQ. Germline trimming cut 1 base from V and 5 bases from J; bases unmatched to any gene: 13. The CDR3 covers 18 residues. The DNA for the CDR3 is TGTGCCAGCAGCTTAGGTTTGGTTCGTACAGGGGTGACCGGGGAGCTGTTTTTT. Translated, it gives CASSLGLVRTGVTGELFF.

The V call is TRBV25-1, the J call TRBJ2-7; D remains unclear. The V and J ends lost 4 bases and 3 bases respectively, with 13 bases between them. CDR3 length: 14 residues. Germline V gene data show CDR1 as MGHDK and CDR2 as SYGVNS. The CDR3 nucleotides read TGTGCCAGCAGTGGACTTAATGACGGCTACGAGCAGTACTTC. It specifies CASSGLNDGYEQYF.

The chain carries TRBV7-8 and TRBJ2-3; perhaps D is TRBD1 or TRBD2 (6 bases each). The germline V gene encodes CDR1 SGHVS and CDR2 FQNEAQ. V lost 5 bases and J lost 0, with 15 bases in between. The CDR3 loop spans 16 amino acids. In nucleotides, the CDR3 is TGTGCCAGCAGCCTAGTGGAGGGACACAGCACAGATACGCAGTATTTT. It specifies CASSLVEGHSTDTQYF.

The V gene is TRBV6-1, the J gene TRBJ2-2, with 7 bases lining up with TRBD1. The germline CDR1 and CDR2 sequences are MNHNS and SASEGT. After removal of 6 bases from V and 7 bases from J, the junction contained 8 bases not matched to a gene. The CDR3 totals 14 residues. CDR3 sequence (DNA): TGTGCCAGCAGAGGGACAGCCCGGGGCGGGGAGCTGTTTTTT. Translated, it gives CASRGTARGGELFF.

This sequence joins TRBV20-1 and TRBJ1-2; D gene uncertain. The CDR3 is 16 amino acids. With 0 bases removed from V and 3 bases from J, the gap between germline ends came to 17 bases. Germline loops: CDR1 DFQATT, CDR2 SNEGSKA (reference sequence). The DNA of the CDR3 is TGCAGTGCTAGAGATCCGAGGAAAAGGGAGGACTATGGCTACACCTTC. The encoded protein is CSARDPRKREDYGYTF.

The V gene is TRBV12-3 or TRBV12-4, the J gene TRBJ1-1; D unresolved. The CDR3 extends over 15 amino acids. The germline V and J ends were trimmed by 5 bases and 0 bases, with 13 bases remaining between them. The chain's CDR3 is CASSLRGILNTEAFF. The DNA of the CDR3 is TGTGCCAGCAGTCTTCGGGGAATCCTGAACACTGAAGCTTTCTTT.

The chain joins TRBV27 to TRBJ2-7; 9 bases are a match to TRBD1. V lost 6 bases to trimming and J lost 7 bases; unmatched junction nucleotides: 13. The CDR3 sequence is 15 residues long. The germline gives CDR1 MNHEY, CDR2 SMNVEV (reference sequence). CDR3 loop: CASRGREQGAGEQYF. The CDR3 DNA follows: TGTGCCAGCAGAGGCCGGGAACAGGGGGCTGGAGAGCAGTACTTC.

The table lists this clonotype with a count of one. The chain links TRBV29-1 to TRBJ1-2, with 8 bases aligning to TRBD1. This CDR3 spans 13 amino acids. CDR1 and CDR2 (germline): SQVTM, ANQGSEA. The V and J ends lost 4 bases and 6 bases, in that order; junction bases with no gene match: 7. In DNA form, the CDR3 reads TGCAGCGTTGCCACAGGGGGGGCCCATGGCTACACCTTC. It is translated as CSVATGGAHGYTF.

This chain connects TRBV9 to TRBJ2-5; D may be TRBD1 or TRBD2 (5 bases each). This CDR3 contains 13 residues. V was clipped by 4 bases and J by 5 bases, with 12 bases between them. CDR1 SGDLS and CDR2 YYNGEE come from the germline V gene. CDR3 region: CASSLQWGETQYF. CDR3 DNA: TGTGCCAGCAGCCTCCAGTGGGGGGAGACCCAGTACTTC. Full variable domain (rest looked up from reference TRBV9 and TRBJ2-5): DSGVTQTPKHLITATGQRVTLRCSPRSGDLSVYWYQQSLDQGLQFLIQYYNGEERAKGNILERFSAQQFPDLHSELNLSSLELGDSALYFCASSLQWGETQYFGPGTRLLVL.

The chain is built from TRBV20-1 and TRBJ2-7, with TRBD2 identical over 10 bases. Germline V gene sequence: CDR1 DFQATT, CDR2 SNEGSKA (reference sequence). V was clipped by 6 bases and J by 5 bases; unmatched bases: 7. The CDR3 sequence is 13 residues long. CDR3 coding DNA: TGCAGTGCCAAGCGGGGGGGCTGGAACGAGCAGTACTTC. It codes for CSAKRGGWNEQYF.

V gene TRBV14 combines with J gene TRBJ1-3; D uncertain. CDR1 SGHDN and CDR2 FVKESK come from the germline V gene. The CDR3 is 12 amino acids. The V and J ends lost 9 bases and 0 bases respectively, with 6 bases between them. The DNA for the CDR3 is TGTGCCAGTACAAACTCTGGAAACACCATATATTTT. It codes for CASTNSGNTIYF.

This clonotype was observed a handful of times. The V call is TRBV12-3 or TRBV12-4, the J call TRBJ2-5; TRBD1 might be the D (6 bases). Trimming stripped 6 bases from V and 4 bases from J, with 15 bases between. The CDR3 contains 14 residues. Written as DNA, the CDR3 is TGTGCCAGCAGCTACTCCGGGACAATAGAGACCCAGTACTTC. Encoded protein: CASSYSGTIETQYF.

In nucleotides, the CDR3 is TGTGCCACCAGTGAACCCTACTATCAGAACCGGACTGAAGCTTTCTTT. Translated, it gives CATSEPYYQNRTEAFF. The J gene is TRBJ1-1, the V gene TRBV24-1, with D hard to call. Germline values: CDR1 KGHDR, CDR2 SFDVKD. V was pared by 4 bases and J by 5 bases, with 19 bases between. CDR3 size: 16 residues.

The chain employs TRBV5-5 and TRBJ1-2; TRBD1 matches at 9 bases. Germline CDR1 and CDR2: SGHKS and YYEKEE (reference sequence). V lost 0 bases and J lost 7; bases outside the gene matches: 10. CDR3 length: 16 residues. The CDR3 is CASSLALGQGLGGYTF. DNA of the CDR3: TGTGCCAGCAGCTTGGCCCTGGGACAGGGTTTGGGTGGCTACACCTTC.

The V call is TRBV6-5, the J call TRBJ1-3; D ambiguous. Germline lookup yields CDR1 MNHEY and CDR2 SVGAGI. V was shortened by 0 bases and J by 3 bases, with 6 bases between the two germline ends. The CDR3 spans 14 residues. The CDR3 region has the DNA TGTGCCAGCAGTTACTCAGGGAGTGGAAACACCATATATTTT. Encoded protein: CASSYSGSGNTIYF.

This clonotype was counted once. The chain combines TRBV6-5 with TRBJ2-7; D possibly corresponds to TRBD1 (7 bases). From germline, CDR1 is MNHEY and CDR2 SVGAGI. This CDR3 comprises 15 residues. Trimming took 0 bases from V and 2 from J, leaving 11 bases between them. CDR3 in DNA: TGTGCCAGCAGTTACTCGTTCAGGGGGGCCTACGAGCAGTACTTC. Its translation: CASSYSFRGAYEQYF.